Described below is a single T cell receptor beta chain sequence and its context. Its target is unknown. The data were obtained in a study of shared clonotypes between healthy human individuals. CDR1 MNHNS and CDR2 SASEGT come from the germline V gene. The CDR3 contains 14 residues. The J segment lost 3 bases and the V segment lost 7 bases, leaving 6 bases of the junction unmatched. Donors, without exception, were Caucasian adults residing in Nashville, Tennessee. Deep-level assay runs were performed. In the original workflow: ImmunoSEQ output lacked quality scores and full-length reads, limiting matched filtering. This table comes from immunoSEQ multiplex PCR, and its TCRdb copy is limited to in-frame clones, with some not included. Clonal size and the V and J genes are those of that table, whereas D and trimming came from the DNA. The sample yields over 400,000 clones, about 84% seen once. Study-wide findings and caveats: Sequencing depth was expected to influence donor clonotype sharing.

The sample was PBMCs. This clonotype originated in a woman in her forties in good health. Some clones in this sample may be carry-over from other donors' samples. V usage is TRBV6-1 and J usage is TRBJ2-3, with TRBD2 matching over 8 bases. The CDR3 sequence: CASKREQRTDTQYF. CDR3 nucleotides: TGTGCCAGCAAGCGGGAGCAGCGGACAGATACGCAGTATTTT.